The clone carrying this T cell receptor beta chain occurred once. No antigen is known for it. The entry originates in a study of T cell responses to AZD1222 COVID-19 vaccine. About the study: Pooling was applied to second doses at about 4 or about 12 weeks.

Some clones are missing from TCRdb's copy, which holds only in-frame ones; the method was immunoSEQ multiplex PCR. The table shows roughly 120,000 clones, with around nine tenths occurring only once. Study-level points and caveats: Only after the peak T cell response were repertoires sampled. Possibly, clonal diversity was underestimated; donors were largely white British and included more females.

This sequence originates from an adult in good health. The source was peripheral blood, collected on day 0 of AZD1222 vaccination.

The CDR3 is CASSYSARGAGYTF. The CDR3 coding sequence is TGTGCCAGCAGTTACAGCGCGAGGGGCGCGGGCTACACCTTC. The chain couples TRBV6-5 to TRBJ1-2; D is perhaps TRBD1 (5 bases). V lost 2 bases and J lost 8, with 15 bases in between. The germline gives CDR1 MNHEY, CDR2 SVGAGI. The CDR3 contains 14 residues.